Listed below are T cell receptor beta chains from one sample, sequenced in a study of vaccination effects on CD4 cells after COVID-19. Data came from immunoSEQ multiplex PCR; TCRdb stores just in-frame clones and leaves some out. This table has more than 65,000 clones, around 81% appearing once. No cognate antigen is known for these TCRs. Material: CD4+ T cells from PBMCs cultured with HCoV-229E spike peptides, obtained after COVID-19 vaccination. These TCRs come from a human donor who received a COVID-19 vaccine. The CDR3 runs from the conserved cysteine through the conserved F or W. A D gene is named only where the DNA matches it firmly. Clone sizes are given selectively: once, few, many, or a class where the clone is expanded.

clone_size,j_call,v_call,d_call,cdr3_nt,cdr3_aa
-,TRBJ2-2,TRBV4-1,-,TGCGCCAGCAGCCCGCCCCCAGGTGCCCGGGGCGACACCGGGGAGCTGTTTTTT,CASSPPPGARGDTGELFF
-,TRBJ1-6,TRBV5-6,-,TGTGCCAGCAGCCCGTCAGGGTTCTCTTCACCCCTCCACTTT,CASSPSGFSSPLHF
-,TRBJ2-3,TRBV6-5,-,TGTGCCAGCAGTTTACAGGGTAGCCCAGATACGCAGTATTTT,CASSLQGSPDTQYF
-,TRBJ2-5,TRBV6-2/TRBV6-3,-,TGTGCCAGCAGTTGGTGGGGCCCCGAGACCCAGTACTTC,CASSWWGPETQYF
once,TRBJ1-1,TRBV28,-,TGTGCCAGCAGTCCCTCGCATGGCACTGAAGCTTTCTTT,CASSPSHGTEAFF
-,TRBJ2-2,TRBV5-4,-,TGTGCCAGCAGCTTGGGAGGGGTAGGCGGCACCGGGGAGCTGTTTTTT,CASSLGGVGGTGELFF
-,TRBJ2-5,TRBV24-1,-,TGTGCCACCAGTGTAGAGGGTACGGAGACCCAGTACTTC,CATSVEGTETQYF
-,TRBJ1-2,TRBV2,-,TGTGCCAGCAGTGGAACAGGGAACTATGGCTACACCTTC,CASSGTGNYGYTF
-,TRBJ2-1,TRBV19,TRBD1,TGTGCCAGTAGTATTGACAGGGGGCTAGGGGAGCAGTTCTTC,CASSIDRGLGEQFF
few,TRBJ2-3,TRBV30,-,TGTGCCTGCAGGCCTCGCGGGAGCACAGATACGCAGTATTTT,CACRPRGSTDTQYF
-,TRBJ2-3,TRBV4-2,TRBD2,TGTGCCAGCAGCCAAGAGTGGGCTAGCGGGGGGGCGCGGGATACGCAGTATTTT,CASSQEWASGGARDTQYF
few,TRBJ1-2,TRBV10-2,-,TGCGCCAGCAGTGAGTCGTATGGTGGCTACACCTTC,CASSESYGGYTF
-,TRBJ2-1,TRBV24-1,TRBD2,TGTGCCACCAGTGACTCCTCGCTCGGGGGGGCGGGTGAGCAGTTCTTC,CATSDSSLGGAGEQFF
-,TRBJ2-5,TRBV11-2,-,TGTGCCAGCAGTCTCCAAAGGACAAACCAAGAGACCCAGTACTTC,CASSLQRTNQETQYF
-,TRBJ2-6,TRBV7-2,-,TGTGCCAGCAGCTCCTTAGGGGCTGGGGCCAACGTCCTGACTTTC,CASSSLGAGANVLTF
-,TRBJ2-2,TRBV4-1,TRBD1,TGCGCCAGCAGCCAATTGGACAGGGGGCGGGGGGAGCTGTTTTTT,CASSQLDRGRGELFF
-,TRBJ1-5,TRBV4-3,-,TGCGCCAGCAGCCAAGAGGTAGGCCAGCCCCAGCATTTT,CASSQEVGQPQHF
-,TRBJ1-4,TRBV5-1,-,TGCGCCAGCAGCTTGAGGGGTTATGGTAATGAAAAACTGTTTTTT,CASSLRGYGNEKLFF
-,TRBJ1-4,TRBV5-1,-,TGCGCCAGCAGCCTGGACAGTTGGGAAAAACTGTTTTTT,CASSLDSWEKLFF
-,TRBJ1-6,TRBV7-2,-,TGTGCCAGCAGCTTAACCCGGTGGCAGGAGAATTCACCCCTCCACTTT,CASSLTRWQENSPLHF
few,TRBJ1-2,TRBV19,-,TGTGCCAGTAGTATGGATTGGGGGAAAGCTGGCTACACCTTC,CASSMDWGKAGYTF
-,TRBJ1-1,TRBV29-1,-,TGCAGCGTTGGACAGCCGAACACTGAAGCTTTCTTT,CSVGQPNTEAFF
once,TRBJ1-2,TRBV5-4,TRBD1,TGTGCCAGCAGCTCAGGACAGGAGGTCGGCTACACCTTC,CASSSGQEVGYTF
-,TRBJ1-4,TRBV18,-,TGTGCCAGCTCACCCTATAATGAAAAACTGTTTTTT,CASSPYNEKLFF
few,TRBJ2-6,TRBV3-1/TRBV3-2,-,TGTGCCAGCAGGGCGTCTGGGGCCAACGTCCTGACTTTC,CASRASGANVLTF
-,TRBJ2-5,TRBV29-1,TRBD2,TGCAGCGTTGTAAGGGGCGGGGGGTCGGTAGAGACCCAGTACTTC,CSVVRGGGSVETQYF
-,TRBJ2-3,TRBV6-5,-,TGTGCCAGCACCGAGGACAGAATCTCAGATACGCAGTATTTT,CASTEDRISDTQYF
-,TRBJ2-1,TRBV9,TRBD2,TGTGCCAGCAGTTTTCTTGGCGGGGGAGGGAATGAGCAGTTCTTC,CASSFLGGGGNEQFF
-,TRBJ1-2,TRBV19,TRBD1,TGTGCCAGTAGTGCCTGGACAGGGTCTAACTATGGCTACACCTTC,CASSAWTGSNYGYTF
-,TRBJ1-5,TRBV6-5,-,TGTGCCAGCAGTCCTCTGAGACGGAGCAATCAGCCCCAGCATTTT,CASSPLRRSNQPQHF
few,TRBJ1-5,TRBV4-1,-,TGCGCCAGCAGCCAGGGAGGACTTCTTAGCAATCAGCCCCAGCATTTT,CASSQGGLLSNQPQHF
-,TRBJ1-5,TRBV10-3,TRBD1,TGTGCCATCAGTGAGTCTGGGACAGGGGTAGGTCAGCCCCAGCATTTT,CAISESGTGVGQPQHF
-,TRBJ2-3,TRBV24-1,-,TGTGCCACCAGTGACACAAGACAGCACACAGATACGCAGTATTTT,CATSDTRQHTDTQYF
-,TRBJ1-6,TRBV6-6,-,TGTGCCAGCAGCGCGGACAGCCAAATGTATAATTCACCCCTCCACTTT,CASSADSQMYNSPLHF
few,TRBJ1-5,TRBV2,-,TGTGCCAGCAGTGCCGCCCGGCCACGGGAGGACCAGCCCCAGCATTTT,CASSAARPREDQPQHF
-,TRBJ2-5,TRBV5-6,-,TGTGCCAGCAGCTTGGCAAGTCACAGGGAGACCCAGTACTTC,CASSLASHRETQYF
-,TRBJ2-5,TRBV14,TRBD1,TGTGCCAGCAGCCAAAACAGGGGGACGCAGACCCAGTACTTC,CASSQNRGTQTQYF
-,TRBJ2-6,TRBV12-3/TRBV12-4,-,TGTGCCAGCCGAGTTTCTGGGGCCAACGTCCTGACTTTC,CASRVSGANVLTF
-,TRBJ2-2,TRBV18,-,TGTGCCAGCTCACCACAGGGAGTCCCCGGGGAGCTGTTTTTT,CASSPQGVPGELFF
-,TRBJ2-5,TRBV5-1,TRBD1,TGCGCCAGCAGCTTGCCAGGGGGCGAAGAGACCCAGTACTTC,CASSLPGGEETQYF
-,TRBJ1-3,TRBV28,-,TGTGCCAGCACCCAAGCCATCGGAAACACCATATATTTT,CASTQAIGNTIYF
-,TRBJ2-1,TRBV6-1,-,TGTGCCAGCAGTGAAGCGTCGGATGGGTACAATGAGCAGTTCTTC,CASSEASDGYNEQFF
-,TRBJ2-2,TRBV6-5,TRBD1,TGTGCCAACGGACAGGGCGGGACCGGGGAGCTGTTTTTT,CANGQGGTGELFF
-,TRBJ1-4,TRBV6-5,-,TGTGCCAGCAGCTCTGAAAAACTGTTTTTT,CASSSEKLFF
-,TRBJ1-2,TRBV6-5,-,TGTGCCAGCACCTGGGGGGGGGCCGGCTATGGCTACACCTTC,CASTWGGAGYGYTF
few,TRBJ1-6,TRBV6-6,-,TGTGCCAGCAGTCCCTTAGACAGCTCCTATAATTCACCCCTCCACTTT,CASSPLDSSYNSPLHF
-,TRBJ2-1,TRBV7-3,-,TGTGCCAGCAGCTTAACTGGGGGGCCGAGTGAGCAGTTCTTC,CASSLTGGPSEQFF
-,TRBJ1-4,TRBV5-1,-,TGCGCCAGCAGCTTGCCGGGGAATGAAAAACTGTTTTTT,CASSLPGNEKLFF
-,TRBJ2-3,TRBV19,TRBD1,TGTGCCAGTAGTATGGGACGGACAGGGGGTGTAGCAGATACGCAGTATTTT,CASSMGRTGGVADTQYF
-,TRBJ2-6,TRBV9,-,TGTGCCAGCAGCGTAGTCTTCAGGCACAGGGGGGCCAACGTCCTGACTTTC,CASSVVFRHRGANVLTF
-,TRBJ1-2,TRBV6-5,TRBD1,TGTGCCAGCAGACCGCCGGAAACAGGGGGTTATGGCTACACCTTC,CASRPPETGGYGYTF
-,TRBJ1-2,TRBV27,TRBD1,TGTGCCAGTCATGCCGGGACAGGATTTAGAGCTAACTATGGCTACACCTTC,CASHAGTGFRANYGYTF
once,TRBJ2-3,TRBV5-8,TRBD2,TGTGCCAGCCCCACCTTCCCGGGGGGGCCGTCGGGGACAGATACGCAGTATTTT,CASPTFPGGPSGTDTQYF
-,TRBJ2-5,TRBV3-1/TRBV3-2,-,TGTGCCAGCAGCCCCCTCCCACTAGACAAGACCCAGTACTTC,CASSPLPLDKTQYF